This T cell receptor beta chain was sequenced during a study of CD8 T cells in ankylosing spondylitis. MiXCR, applied by TCRdb to the 5' RACE reads, yields one record per CDR3 protein. The repertoire holds about 330,000 distinct CDR3 sequences, with approximately 8% as singletons. General observations from the study: Seemingly distinctive of ankylosing spondylitis blood was a TCR beta motif formed by eight highly homologous variants. Significant enrichment of disease-linked clones was reportedly seen in matched ankylosing spondylitis synovial fluid.

Comment on this clonotype: Its antigen remains unidentified.

Trimming shortened V by 10 bases and J by 7 bases, and 20 bases separated the two germline ends. Germline V lookup: CDR1 MNHEY, CDR2 SVGEGT. The CDR3 consists of 14 residues. This sequence originates from a male donor with ankylosing spondylitis. Sequenced sample: blood, either unsorted or a sorted T cell fraction (not recorded which). This rearrangement joins TRBV6-2 or TRBV6-3 to TRBJ2-1; D may be TRBD2 (6 bases). The CDR3 bases are TGTGCCATCAATACCGGGACTCGGCTTAATGAGCAGTTCTTC. This codes for CAINTGTRLNEQFF.